The 18 T cell receptor beta chains below were found in one sample sequenced in a study of response to subunit inactivated influenza vaccine. TCRdb reprocessed the RT-PCR reads via MiXCR and lists one record per CDR3 protein. The data show about 180,000 distinct CDR3 sequences, with about 10% seen just once and around 9.9% held by the top ten. The sequenced sample was non-naive T cells sorted from PBMCs, obtained on the day of vaccination. These receptor sequences come from a middle-aged man who received an inactivated influenza vaccine.

The chain is built from TRBV20-1 and TRBJ2-7; tentative D call: TRBD2 (5 bases). The germline V gene has CDR1 DFQATT and CDR2 SNEGSKA (reference sequence). The CDR3 covers 13 residues. V gave up 1 base and J gave up 3 bases, with 10 bases separating them. The CDR3, as DNA: TGCAGTGCTAGAGTTCTAGCTGACTACGAGCAGTACTTC. As protein: CSARVLADYEQYF.

This clonotype came up many times. V usage is TRBV29-1 and J usage is TRBJ2-3; D remains unclear. This CDR3 contains 11 residues. The ends were cut back, 4 bases at V and 6 bases at J, with 8 bases in the middle. Germline V gene data show CDR1 as SQVTM and CDR2 as ANQGSEA. In DNA form, the CDR3 reads TGCAGCGTTGGAATGGGGGATACGCAGTATTTT. Its protein product is CSVGMGDTQYF.

This clonotype was counted only a few times. The chain is built from TRBV24-1 and TRBJ2-1; D is perhaps TRBD2 (6 bases). Germline CDR1 and CDR2: KGHDR and SFDVKD. This CDR3 contains 13 residues. CDR3 amino acids: CVVRGVTGDEQFF. The CDR3 DNA is TGTGTAGTTAGAGGGGTGACGGGGGATGAGCAGTTCTTC.

In its sample, this clonotype was seen many times. The chain recombines TRBV11-2 with TRBJ1-1; D is unresolved. Germline V gene lookup returns CDR1 SGHAT and CDR2 FQNNGV. The CDR3 loop spans 13 amino acids. Deletions cut 6 bases from V and 3 bases from J, with 11 bases between. In nucleotides, the CDR3 is TGTGCCAGCAGTTTCGACACCCACACTGAAGCTTTCTTT. Translation: CASSFDTHTEAFF. Combining the CDR3 with reference TRBV11-2 and TRBJ1-1 gives the whole variable domain EAGVAQSPRYKIIEKRQSVAFWCNPISGHATLYWYQQILGQGPKLLIQFQNNGVVDDSQLPKDRFSAERLKGVDSTLKIQPAKLEDSAVYLCASSFDTHTEAFFGQGTRLTVV.

This clonotype was recorded many times. V usage is TRBV5-1 and J usage is TRBJ2-3; 12 bases align to TRBD2. V was pared by 0 bases and J by 4 bases, with 3 bases of the junction left unmatched. CDR3 size: 16 residues. Germline lookup yields CDR1 SGHRS and CDR2 YFSETQ. The CDR3 reads CASSLGLAGAADTQYF. Written as DNA, the CDR3 is TGCGCCAGCAGCTTGGGACTAGCGGGAGCGGCAGATACGCAGTATTTT.

This clonotype was observed a handful of times. The chain couples TRBV20-1 to TRBJ1-2, with 7 nucleotides matching TRBD1. The CDR3 loop spans 12 amino acids. V shed 6 bases, J shed 4 bases, and the junction held 5 bases outside the gene matches. The germline gives CDR1 DFQATT, CDR2 SNEGSKA (reference sequence). CDR3 sequence: CSAPGTVYGYTF. DNA of the CDR3: TGCAGTGCGCCCGGGACAGTCTATGGCTACACCTTC.

There are many counts of this clonotype. The genes are TRBV3-1 and TRBJ2-5; tentative D call: TRBD1 (5 bases). Germline lookup yields CDR1 LGHDT and CDR2 YNNKEL (reference sequence). This CDR3 is built from 13 residues. V dropped 1 base and J dropped 5 bases, with 8 bases sitting between them. CDR3 in amino acids: CASSQGNRETQYF. For the CDR3, the DNA is TGTGCCAGCAGCCAAGGAAACAGGGAGACCCAGTACTTC.

The chain combines TRBV12-3 or TRBV12-4 with TRBJ2-1; TRBD2 matches at 10 bases. This CDR3 region has 16 residues. J lost 8 bases, V lost 3 bases, and 10 bases had no gene match. The CDR3 sequence: CASSFRLAGVIDEQFF. The CDR3, as DNA: TGTGCCAGCAGTTTCCGGCTAGCGGGAGTGATCGATGAGCAGTTCTTC.

J is TRBJ1-2 and V is TRBV28; no clear D. The CDR3 covers 11 residues. The germline CDR1 and CDR2 sequences are MDHEN and SYDVKM. The germline V and J ends were trimmed by 7 bases and 2 bases, with 5 bases remaining between them. CDR3 loop: CASTENYGYTF. The CDR3 DNA follows: TGTGCCAGCACCGAGAACTATGGCTACACCTTC.

V and J are TRBV7-2 and TRBJ1-2; D is uncertain. CDR1 is SGHTA and CDR2 is FQGNSA in the germline V gene. There are 14 residues in the CDR3. V lost 5 bases to trimming and J lost 8 bases, with 18 bases between them. CDR3 protein: CASSPRALTDGYTF. The DNA for the CDR3 is TGTGCCAGCAGCCCCCGGGCCCTGACCGACGGCTACACCTTC. Based on the CDR3 plus reference TRBV7-2 and TRBJ1-2, the full variable domain is GAGVSQSPSNKVTEKGKDVELRCDPISGHTALYWYRQSLGQGLEFLIYFQGNSAPDKSGLPSDRFSAERTGGSVSTLTIQRTQQEDSAVYLCASSPRALTDGYTFGSGTRLTVV.

This clonotype was seen a few times. The genes are TRBV5-1 and TRBJ2-7; weak D call: TRBD1 (5 bases). V dropped 4 bases and J dropped 6 bases, with 14 bases sitting between them. The CDR3 extends over 13 amino acids. From germline, CDR1 is SGHRS and CDR2 YFSETQ. CDR3 amino acids: CASSRSQGREQYF. CDR3 nucleotide sequence: TGCGCCAGCAGCCGATCCCAGGGCCGCGAGCAGTACTTC.

This clonotype was detected only once. One end of the junction varies from germline; a read error may be responsible. V is TRBV2 and J is TRBJ2-7; D is unresolved. Per the germline V gene, CDR1 is SNHLY and CDR2 is FYNNEI. This CDR3 comprises 11 residues. Written as DNA, the CDR3 is TGTGCCAGCCGTGAAGGTGGCGAGCAGTACTTC. This codes for CASREGGEQYF. Full variable domain (remainder filled in from reference TRBV2 and TRBJ2-7): EPEVTQTPSHQVTQMGQEVILRCVPISNHLYFYWYRQILGQKVEFLVSFYNNEISEKSEIFDDQFSVERPDGSNFTLKIRSTKLEDSAMYFCASREGGEQYFGPGTRLTVT.

This clonotype was seen many times. The V and J genes are TRBV29-1 and TRBJ2-1, with 11 nucleotides matching TRBD2. V dropped 7 bases and J dropped 12; count of bases not matched to a gene: 17. CDR3 size: 15 residues. Germline V gives CDR1 SQVTM, CDR2 ANQGSEA. DNA for the CDR3: TGCAGCGCAGAGGTTCCGGGACTAGCGGTTAGAGGGCAGTTCTTC. Protein product: CSAEVPGLAVRGQFF.

This clonotype was observed many times. The rearrangement joins TRBV12-3 or TRBV12-4 to TRBJ2-5; no clear D gene. This CDR3 is built from 12 residues. V dropped 8 bases and J dropped 2 bases, with 9 bases sitting between them. The CDR3 loop is CASSQPQETQYF. CDR3 nucleotide sequence: TGTGCCAGCTCACAGCCTCAAGAGACCCAGTACTTC.

This clonotype was seen a handful of times. This rearrangement joins TRBV5-1 to TRBJ2-7; tentative D call: TRBD2 (6 bases). The CDR3 runs 15 residues. The germline V gene encodes CDR1 SGHRS and CDR2 YFSETQ. The ends were cut back, 0 bases at V and 0 bases at J, with 10 bases in the middle. The CDR3, as DNA: TGCGCCAGCAGCTTGGGTAGTAGCGGCTCCTACGAGCAGTACTTC. It specifies CASSLGSSGSYEQYF.

The rearrangement links TRBV4-2 to TRBJ2-3; TRBD2 matches 11 bases. V shed 0 bases and J 0 bases; nucleotides not matched to a gene: 5. The germline V gene has CDR1 LGHNA and CDR2 YNFKEQ. The CDR3 spans 18 residues. In nucleotides, the CDR3 is TGTGCCAGCAGCCAAGACTGGGCTAGCGGGAGGAGCACAGATACGCAGTATTTT. Amino acids: CASSQDWASGRSTDTQYF.

The V gene is TRBV24-1, the J gene TRBJ2-5; D perhaps matches TRBD2 (6 bases). Trimming removed 2 bases from V and 5 bases from J, with 17 bases in between. The CDR3 extends over 16 amino acids. Germline values: CDR1 KGHDR, CDR2 SFDVKD. The CDR3 here is CATSDSSFRAGETQYF. The CDR3 nucleotides are TGTGCCACCAGTGATTCCTCTTTTAGGGCGGGGGAGACCCAGTACTTC.

V and J are TRBV10-3 and TRBJ1-4; D uncertain. The V and J ends lost 3 bases and 5 bases respectively, with 10 bases between them. The CDR3 sequence is 14 residues long. From germline, CDR1 is ENHRY and CDR2 SYGVKD. The CDR3 nucleotides are TGTGCCATCAGTGAACGGGGTGGGAATGAAAAACTGTTTTTT. It encodes CAISERGGNEKLFF.